The following is a TCR beta chain sequence with its context. Clones were read by immunoSEQ multiplex PCR, and TCRdb kept only the in-frame ones, dropping some. The sample records about 50,000 clones, around 92% being singletons. The data were obtained in a study of T cell changes during pregnancy in multiple sclerosis. V lost 1 base to trimming and J lost 6 bases; unmatched junction nucleotides: 13. Germline V gives CDR1 SGHVS, CDR2 FNYEAQ. The CDR3 runs 18 residues. The chain is built from TRBV7-6 and TRBJ2-1, with 9 bases aligning to TRBD2. The source of this sequence is a female donor with multiple sclerosis, enrolled in a pregnancy study. The sequencing here drew on CD8+ T cells from peripheral blood mononuclear cells, taken in the first trimester of pregnancy. The chain's CDR3 is CASSLVPLASGIINEQFF. In DNA, the CDR3 is TGTGCCAGCAGCTTAGTACCCCTAGCTAGCGGGATAATCAATGAGCAGTTCTTC. The full variable domain, with the rest looked up from reference TRBV7-6 and TRBJ2-1, is GAGVSQSPRYKVTKRGQDVALRCDPISGHVSLYWYRQALGQGPEFLTYFNYEAQQDKSGLPNDRFSAERPEGSISTLTIQRTEQRDSAMYRCASSLVPLASGIINEQFFGPGTRLTVL.